These 8 T cell receptor beta chains were all obtained from the same sample, sequenced in a study of cytomegalovirus exposure and HLA in healthy donors. The PCR ran on 60 Vbeta and 13 Jbeta primers. Assay: immunoSEQ multiplex PCR; the TCRdb copy retains only in-frame clones and omits some. The table includes 250,000 to 350,000 clones, 70% to 90% detected once. Sequencing was performed on PBMCs. The receptors derive from a young woman in good health and CMV-seronegative.

The chain is built from TRBV18 and TRBJ1-3, with D possibly being TRBD1 (6 bases). The V gene's germline CDR1 is KGHSH and CDR2 LQKENI. The length of the CDR3 is 15 residues. The ends were cut back, 3 bases at V and 3 bases at J, with 12 bases in the middle. The CDR3 DNA reads TGTGCCAGCTCACCGGCACAGGGTCTTGGAAACACCATATATTTT. This codes for CASSPAQGLGNTIYF.

The rearrangement joins TRBV5-1 to TRBJ2-5, with D perhaps TRBD1 (6 bases). Looked up from germline, CDR1 is SGHRS and CDR2 is YFSETQ. Trimming cost V 0 bases and J 2 bases, with 8 bases left between them. The CDR3 is 14 residues long. In DNA, the CDR3 is TGCGCCAGCAGCTTGGCAGGGGTGCAAGAGACCCAGTACTTC. Its protein product is CASSLAGVQETQYF.

V gene TRBV27 combines with J gene TRBJ1-2; 10 bases are a match to TRBD1. V was pared by 3 bases and J by 13 bases, with 11 bases of the junction left unmatched. This CDR3 contains 14 residues. Germline assignment: CDR1 MNHEY and CDR2 SMNVEV (reference sequence). The CDR3 protein is CASSFISTGGSVTF. DNA for the CDR3: TGTGCCAGCAGTTTCATTTCGACAGGGGGCTCGGTCACCTTC.

This clone was counted a single time. Here the CDR3 reads CASSSGRDYATNEKLFF. In nucleotides, the CDR3 is TGTGCCAGCAGCTCGGGCAGGGACTATGCAACTAATGAAAAACTGTTTTTT. The chain joins TRBV13 to TRBJ1-4; maybe TRBD1 (5 bases). Germline V gene data show CDR1 as PRHDT and CDR2 as FYEKMQ (reference sequence). The germline V and J ends were trimmed by 4 bases and 0 bases, with 15 bases remaining between them. The CDR3 contains 17 residues.

The chain uses TRBV13 and TRBJ2-2, with D hard to call. Germline V CDR1 and CDR2: PRHDT, FYEKMQ (reference sequence). Trimming cost V 5 bases and J 0 bases, with 10 bases left between them. The CDR3 length is 15 residues. CDR3 sequence (DNA): TGTGCCAGCAGCCTGGCTTCATCGAACACCGGGGAGCTGTTTTTT. Translating gives CASSLASSNTGELFF.

V is TRBV29-1 and J is TRBJ1-2; D is ambiguous. V was pared by 4 bases and J by 6 bases, with 12 bases between. Germline V gives CDR1 SQVTM, CDR2 ANQGSEA. This CDR3 spans 12 amino acids. CDR3 DNA: TGCAGCGTTGGGGGAGGGTCCCATGGCTACACCTTC. This translates into CSVGGGSHGYTF.

The chain has TRBV10-3 and TRBJ1-2; a possible D gene is TRBD1 (6 bases). The CDR3 is 12 amino acids. CDR1 is ENHRY, CDR2 SYGVKD, per germline. Trimming cost V 9 bases and J 8 bases, with 16 bases left between them. Written as DNA, the CDR3 is TGTGCCATGAGGGGGGGGTTAGACGGCTACACCTTC. Translation: CAMRGGLDGYTF.

This chain joins TRBV6-6 and TRBJ1-6, with D perhaps matching TRBD1 (6 bases). The CDR3 length is 13 residues. The germline V gene encodes CDR1 MNHNY and CDR2 SVGAGI (reference sequence). Trimming left V 7 bases short and J 4 bases short, with 8 bases between. The CDR3 nucleotides read TGTGCCAGCAACAGGGTATATAATTCACCCCTCCACTTT. Residues: CASNRVYNSPLHF.